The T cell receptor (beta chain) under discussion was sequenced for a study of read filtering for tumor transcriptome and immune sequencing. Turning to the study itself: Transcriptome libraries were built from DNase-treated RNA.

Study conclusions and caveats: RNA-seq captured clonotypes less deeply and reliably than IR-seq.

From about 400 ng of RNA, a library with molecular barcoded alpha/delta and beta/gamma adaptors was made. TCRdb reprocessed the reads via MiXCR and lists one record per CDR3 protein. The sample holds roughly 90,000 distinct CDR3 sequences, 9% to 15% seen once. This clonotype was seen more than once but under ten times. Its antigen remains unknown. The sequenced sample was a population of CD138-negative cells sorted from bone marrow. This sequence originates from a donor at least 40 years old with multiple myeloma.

This CDR3 is CASSRVAGFSYEQYF. The CDR3 DNA is TGTGCCAGCAGCCGGGTAGCGGGGTTCTCCTACGAGCAGTACTTC. V and J are TRBV2 and TRBJ2-7; 8 nucleotides align to TRBD2. With V trimmed by 6 bases and J by 0 bases, 7 bases remained unmatched. Germline V gene sequence: CDR1 SNHLY, CDR2 FYNNEI. This CDR3 comprises 15 residues.